These 32 T cell receptor beta chains share one sample of origin, sequenced in a study of T cell responses to AZD1222 COVID-19 vaccine. Assay used: immunoSEQ multiplex PCR; TCRdb lists only in-frame clones, some missing. This table has 93,000 or so clones, over 70% appearing once. The starting material was peripheral blood, obtained on day 0 of AZD1222 vaccination. The receptors here all came from an adult in good health.

The rearrangement links TRBV3-1 (or the pseudogene TRBV3-2) to TRBJ2-3, with TRBD2 matching over 9 bases. Germline V gene data show CDR1 as LGHDT and CDR2 as YNNKEL (reference sequence). V shed 1 base, J shed 0 bases, and the junction held 2 bases outside the gene matches. The CDR3 is made up of 16 amino acids. The CDR3 DNA reads TGTGCCAGCAGCCAAGGGACTAGCGATAGCACAGATACGCAGTATTTT. Translating gives CASSQGTSDSTDTQYF.

DNA of the CDR3: TGTGCCAGCAGACGGACAGACCCCAATCAGCCCCAGCATTTT. Translation gives CASRRTDPNQPQHF. V usage is TRBV7-2 and J usage is TRBJ1-5; possible D gene TRBD1, 6 bases. V was pared by 6 bases and J by 3 bases, with 12 bases between. CDR3 length: 14 residues. Germline V gene sequence: CDR1 SGHTA, CDR2 FQGNSA.

The chain has TRBV24-1 and TRBJ2-2; D not resolved. Germline CDR1 KGHDR, CDR2 SFDVKD. The CDR3 is made up of 15 amino acids. V was cut by 5 bases and J by 1 base, with 10 bases left in between. CDR3 protein: CATSVGGLNTGELFF. DNA for the CDR3: TGTGCCACCAGTGTCGGTGGTTTGAACACCGGGGAGCTGTTTTTT.

The chain couples TRBV7-3 to TRBJ1-6; 9 nucleotides align to TRBD1. The CDR3 runs 15 residues. Trimming took 5 bases from V and 10 from J; bases not matched to a gene: 9. In germline, CDR1 is SGHTA, CDR2 FQGTGA. CDR3 nucleotides: TGTGCCAGCAGCGTCCGGGGACAGGGTCAATCACCCCTCCACTTT. This gives the protein CASSVRGQGQSPLHF.

The rearrangement joins TRBV18 to TRBJ2-7; weak D call: TRBD1 (6 bases). CDR1 KGHSH and CDR2 LQKENI come from the germline V gene. V lost 2 bases, J lost 5 bases, and 16 bases lay in between. The CDR3 covers 15 residues. The CDR3 DNA sequence: TGTGCCAGCTCACCATACGCTCTACAGGGTAACGAGCAGTACTTC. Translated, it gives CASSPYALQGNEQYF. Using reference TRBV18 and TRBJ2-7 for the parts outside the CDR3, the full variable domain is NAGVMQNPRHLVRRRGQEARLRCSPMKGHSHVYWYRQLPEEGLKFMVYLQKENIIDESGMPKERFSAEFPKEGPSILRIQQVVRGDSAAYFCASSPYALQGNEQYFGPGTRLTVT.

The genes are TRBV29-1 and TRBJ1-2; TRBD1 is a possible D gene (5 bases). Germline lookup yields CDR1 SQVTM and CDR2 ANQGSEA. With 8 bases removed from V and 0 bases from J, the gap between germline ends came to 13 bases. The CDR3 has 13 amino acids. The CDR3 DNA reads as TGCAGCCTCCGGGACCCAGCTAACTATGGCTACACCTTC. Encoded protein: CSLRDPANYGYTF.

The genes are TRBV7-2 and TRBJ2-4, with 7 bases fitting TRBD1. J lost 6 bases, V lost 1 base, and 9 bases had no gene match. Germline CDR1 reads SGHTA; CDR2 reads FQGNSA. There are 16 residues in the CDR3. CDR3: CASSLGGRGTRNIQYF. The CDR3 nucleotides are TGTGCCAGCAGCTTAGGGGGCAGGGGGACCAGAAACATTCAGTACTTC.

The chain links TRBV6-5 to TRBJ1-3; TRBD1 matches 7 bases. The germline V gene encodes CDR1 MNHEY and CDR2 SVGAGI. V lost 7 bases and J lost 4; bases outside the gene matches: 10. The CDR3 covers 15 residues. The CDR3 reads CASTPDRVAGNTIYF. In nucleotides, the CDR3 is TGTGCCAGCACCCCCGACAGGGTGGCCGGAAACACCATATATTTT.

This clone has only one observation. The chain recombines TRBV7-2 with TRBJ1-1, with a tentative D call TRBD1 (5 bases). V lost 3 bases and J lost 10, with 18 bases in between. Germline loops: CDR1 SGHTA, CDR2 FQGNSA. The CDR3 spans 14 residues. CDR3 DNA: TGTGCCAGCAGCTTCTTAGGACATCTGAAGGGAGCTTTCTTT. As protein: CASSFLGHLKGAFF. The complete variable domain, with remaining parts taken from reference TRBV7-2 and TRBJ1-1, reads GAGVSQSPSNKVTEKGKDVELRCDPISGHTALYWYRQSLGQGLEFLIYFQGNSAPDKSGLPSDRFSAERTGGSVSTLTIQRTQQEDSAVYLCASSFLGHLKGAFFGQGTRLTVV.

The V call is TRBV18, the J call TRBJ1-6; 9 bases are a match to TRBD1. Trimming removed 4 bases from V and 9 bases from J; junction bases left unmatched: 7. Looked up from germline, CDR1 is KGHSH and CDR2 is LQKENI. The CDR3 contains 15 residues. The CDR3 sequence is CASSLPGQGGSPLHF. CDR3 coding DNA: TGTGCCAGCTCACTGCCGGGACAGGGAGGTTCACCCCTCCACTTT. Full variable domain (missing parts from reference TRBV18 and TRBJ1-6): NAGVMQNPRHLVRRRGQEARLRCSPMKGHSHVYWYRQLPEEGLKFMVYLQKENIIDESGMPKERFSAEFPKEGPSILRIQQVVRGDSAAYFCASSLPGQGGSPLHFGNGTRLTVT.

The genes are TRBV7-3 and TRBJ1-2, with 10 positions matching TRBD1. Germline V lookup: CDR1 SGHTA, CDR2 FQGTGA. The V gene end was trimmed by 2 bases and the J gene end by 6 bases; junction bases not matched to a gene: 6. The CDR3 spans 15 residues. This CDR3 is CASSLSTGGRDGYTF. The CDR3 region has the DNA TGTGCCAGCAGCTTATCGACAGGGGGCAGGGATGGCTACACCTTC.

This clone was detected only once. The chain joins TRBV2 to TRBJ2-1; no definite D call. Looked up from germline, CDR1 is SNHLY and CDR2 is FYNNEI. This CDR3 is 12 amino acids long. Trimming removed 3 bases from V and 9 bases from J, with 9 bases in between. CDR3 residues: CASSELGIEQFF. The CDR3 DNA follows: TGTGCCAGCAGTGAGTTGGGCATTGAGCAGTTCTTC.

The chain is built from TRBV11-3 and TRBJ2-2; no clear D. V lost 9 bases and J lost 4, with 6 bases in between. The CDR3 runs 11 residues. CDR1 is SGHNT, CDR2 YENEEA, per germline. CDR3 nucleotides: TGTGCCAGAAGTGCCACCGGGGAGCTGTTTTTT. Residues: CARSATGELFF.

This chain joins TRBV5-4 and TRBJ2-7, with TRBD1 identical over 10 bases. This CDR3 has 15 amino acids. Germline-derived CDR1 and CDR2 are SGHNT and YYREEE (reference sequence). The ends lost 4 bases at V and 2 bases at J; junction bases unmatched: 6. The CDR3 is CASSDGTGDTYEQYF. In DNA, the CDR3 is TGTGCCAGCAGCGACGGGACAGGGGATACCTACGAGCAGTACTTC.

The genes are TRBV12-3 or TRBV12-4 and TRBJ1-2; D uncertain. V lost 4 bases, J lost 7 bases, and 4 bases lay in between. The CDR3 totals 10 residues. The CDR3 sequence: CASSSGGYTF. Here the CDR3 DNA reads TGTGCCAGCAGTTCCGGTGGCTACACCTTC.

The chain couples TRBV27 to TRBJ2-1, with 9 bases that match TRBD2. J was trimmed by 0 bases and V by 2 bases; bases with no gene match: 2. Germline-derived CDR1 and CDR2 are MNHEY and SMNVEV (reference sequence). This CDR3 is built from 16 residues. CDR3 nucleotides: TGTGCCAGCAGTTTACTAGCGGGACGCTCCTACAATGAGCAGTTCTTC. Protein sequence: CASSLLAGRSYNEQFF.

This clone was found once. The CDR3 nucleotides are TGTGCCACCAGCAGAGATCCTAGGGGGGGAAACACCATATATTTT. As protein: CATSRDPRGGNTIYF. V gene TRBV15 combines with J gene TRBJ1-3, with a weak D call TRBD1 (6 bases). The V gene lost 0 bases and the J gene lost 4 bases, with 10 bases spanning the gap. The CDR3 is made up of 15 amino acids. Germline V CDR1 and CDR2: LNHNV, YYDKDF (reference sequence).

V gene TRBV2 combines with J gene TRBJ1-3, with D perhaps matching TRBD1 (5 bases). Germline V CDR1 and CDR2: SNHLY, FYNNEI. The CDR3 is 14 residues long. V was pared by 7 bases and J by 1 base, with 11 bases between. DNA for the CDR3: TGTGCCAGCATGGGGGGTATTTCTGGAAACACCATATATTTT. It encodes CASMGGISGNTIYF.

This chain uses TRBV6-2 or TRBV6-3 with TRBJ1-5; TRBD1 agrees at 7 bases. With 2 bases clipped from V and 6 bases from J, the junction kept 13 bases outside the gene matches. The CDR3 loop spans 17 amino acids. The V gene's germline CDR1 is MNHEY and CDR2 SVGEGT. The CDR3 region is CASSYGSGGGFVQPQHF. The CDR3 DNA reads TGTGCCAGCAGTTACGGATCAGGGGGAGGTTTTGTTCAGCCCCAGCATTTT.

The chain recombines TRBV10-3 with TRBJ2-1; 8 nucleotides agree with TRBD2. With V trimmed by 2 bases and J by 8 bases, 14 bases remained unmatched. The CDR3 length is 17 residues. Germline V CDR1 and CDR2: ENHRY, SYGVKD. CDR3 loop: CAISEASPGGGPDEQFF. Here the CDR3 DNA reads TGTGCCATCAGTGAGGCCTCCCCCGGGGGGGGGCCGGATGAGCAGTTCTTC.

This clone was observed a few times. The chain has TRBV5-1 and TRBJ2-7; TRBD2 matches 7 bases. This CDR3 contains 15 residues. After removal of 2 bases from V and 4 bases from J, the junction contained 9 bases not matched to a gene. Germline V gene sequence: CDR1 SGHRS, CDR2 YFSETQ. CDR3 loop: CASSFGDYQNYEQYF. For the CDR3, the DNA is TGCGCCAGCAGCTTCGGGGACTACCAAAATTACGAGCAGTACTTC.

The rearrangement links TRBV5-1 to TRBJ1-2; 8 bases agree with TRBD1. Germline trimming cut 4 bases from V and 11 bases from J; bases unmatched to any gene: 10. The CDR3 spans 13 residues. CDR1 is SGHRS and CDR2 is YFSETQ in the germline V gene. The CDR3, as DNA: TGCGCCAGCAGCGCCCAGGGGGCTCTTTGGTACACCTTC. Protein: CASSAQGALWYTF.

J is TRBJ1-4 and V is TRBV18; tentative D call: TRBD1 (5 bases). The CDR3 contains 13 residues. The germline V and J ends were trimmed by 4 bases and 3 bases, with 6 bases remaining between them. In germline, CDR1 is KGHSH, CDR2 LQKENI. The CDR3 nucleotides read TGTGCCAGCTCACGGGGACCTAATGAAAAACTGTTTTTT. Amino acids: CASSRGPNEKLFF.

This clone was observed a few times. The chain couples TRBV6-5 to TRBJ1-2; D gene uncertain. The CDR3 has 12 residues. The germline V gene has CDR1 MNHEY and CDR2 SVGAGI. V lost 5 bases, J lost 5 bases, and 9 bases lay in between. CDR3 DNA: TGTGCCAGCAGTCCTCAGGAGTATGGCTACACCTTC. It codes for CASSPQEYGYTF.

The chain uses TRBV12-5 and TRBJ2-1; D gene uncertain. Trimming stripped 6 bases from V and 2 bases from J, with 5 bases between. Germline lookup yields CDR1 LGHNT and CDR2 FRNRAP. The CDR3 is made up of 12 amino acids. CDR3 amino acids: CASGLTYNEQFF. The DNA of the CDR3 is TGTGCTAGTGGATTAACCTACAATGAGCAGTTCTTC. The full variable domain, in which reference TRBV12-5 and TRBJ2-1 provide the parts outside the CDR3, is DARVTQTPRHKVTEMGQEVTMRCQPILGHNTVFWYRQTMMQGLELLAYFRNRAPLDDSGMPKDRFSAEMPDATLATLKIQPSEPRDSAVYFCASGLTYNEQFFGPGTRLTVL.

This clone was recorded only once. The rearrangement links TRBV6-5 to TRBJ1-1; possibly TRBD1 for D (5 bases). The germline V and J ends were trimmed by 5 bases and 1 base, with 11 bases remaining between them. The length of the CDR3 is 14 residues. Germline CDR1 and CDR2: MNHEY and SVGAGI. CDR3 amino acids: CASSTPQANTEAFF. The CDR3 DNA reads as TGTGCCAGCAGTACCCCACAGGCGAACACTGAAGCTTTCTTT.

The gene calls are TRBV11-2 and TRBJ2-3; TRBD2 matches at 11 bases. V was pared by 8 bases and J by 6 bases, with 4 bases of the junction left unmatched. This CDR3 is 13 amino acids long. Germline CDR1 reads SGHAT; CDR2 reads FQNNGV. CDR3 region: CASVIAGGDTQYF. The CDR3 DNA reads TGTGCCAGCGTCATAGCGGGAGGGGATACGCAGTATTTT. Full variable domain (missing parts from reference TRBV11-2 and TRBJ2-3): EAGVAQSPRYKIIEKRQSVAFWCNPISGHATLYWYQQILGQGPKLLIQFQNNGVVDDSQLPKDRFSAERLKGVDSTLKIQPAKLEDSAVYLCASVIAGGDTQYFGPGTRLTVL.

CDR3 protein: CATSYPVVGGYGYTF. CDR3 nucleotides: TGTGCCACCAGCTACCCTGTGGTAGGGGGCTATGGCTACACCTTC. The chain is built from TRBV15 and TRBJ1-2; maybe TRBD1 (6 bases). Trimming left V 5 bases short and J 4 bases short, with 17 bases between. The CDR3 has 15 residues. Per germline, CDR1 LNHNV and CDR2 YYDKDF (reference sequence).

The CDR3 bases are TGTGCCAGCAGCCGGGACAGGAGTATCCACGAGCAGTACTTC. Amino acid sequence: CASSRDRSIHEQYF. The chain recombines TRBV6-5 with TRBJ2-7; 8 bases line up with TRBD1. Per germline, CDR1 MNHEY and CDR2 SVGAGI. The length of the CDR3 is 14 residues. V lost 6 bases, J lost 5 bases, and 9 bases stayed unmatched.

The chain is built from TRBV4-3 and TRBJ2-3; D gene ambiguous. The length of the CDR3 is 14 residues. Germline CDR1 and CDR2: LGHNA and YSLEER. Trimming removed 4 bases at V and 3 bases at J, with 11 bases between. The CDR3 loop reads CASSPDVLTDTQYF. The DNA for the CDR3 is TGCGCCAGCAGCCCGGACGTTCTGACAGATACGCAGTATTTT.

The genes are TRBV28 and TRBJ2-7, with D tentatively TRBD1 (6 bases). There are 12 residues in the CDR3. CDR1 is MDHEN and CDR2 is SYDVKM in the germline V gene. The V end lost 7 bases, the J end lost 7 bases, and 14 bases lay between the germline ends. DNA of the CDR3: TGTGCCAGCACGTACAGGGACGGGGAGCAGTACTTC. Its translation: CASTYRDGEQYF.

The chain combines TRBV5-1 with TRBJ2-7; TRBD2 matches at 8 bases. Per the germline V gene, CDR1 is SGHRS and CDR2 is YFSETQ. This CDR3 is built from 16 residues. Trimming at V came to 2 bases and at J to 3 bases, leaving 10 bases not matched to a gene. CDR3 nucleotides: TGCGCCAGCAGCTTAGCCAGCGGGAGCGGGATCTACGAGCAGTACTTC. It encodes CASSLASGSGIYEQYF.